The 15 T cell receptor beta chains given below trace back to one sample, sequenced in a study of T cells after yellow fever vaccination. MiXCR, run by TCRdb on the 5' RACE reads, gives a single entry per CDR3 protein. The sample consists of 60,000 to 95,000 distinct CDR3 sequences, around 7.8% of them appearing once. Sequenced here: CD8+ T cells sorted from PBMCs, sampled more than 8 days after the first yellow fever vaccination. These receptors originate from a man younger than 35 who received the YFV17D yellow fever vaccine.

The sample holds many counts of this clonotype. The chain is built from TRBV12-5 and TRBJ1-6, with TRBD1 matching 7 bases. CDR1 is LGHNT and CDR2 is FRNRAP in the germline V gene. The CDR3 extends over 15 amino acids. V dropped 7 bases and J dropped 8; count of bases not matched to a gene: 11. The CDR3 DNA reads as TGTGCTAGTGTTGGGGACAGAGGGGAATATTCACCCCTCCACTTT. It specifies CASVGDRGEYSPLHF. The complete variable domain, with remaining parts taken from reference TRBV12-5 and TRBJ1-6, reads DARVTQTPRHKVTEMGQEVTMRCQPILGHNTVFWYRQTMMQGLELLAYFRNRAPLDDSGMPKDRFSAEMPDATLATLKIQPSEPRDSAVYFCASVGDRGEYSPLHFGNGTRLTVT.

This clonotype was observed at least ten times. In nucleotides, the CDR3 is TGTGCCAGCAGTGAATTCGGCGGACAGCCCACAGATACGCAGTATTTT. Translating gives CASSEFGGQPTDTQYF. The V gene is TRBV2, the J gene TRBJ2-3; maybe TRBD1 (6 bases). Looked up from germline, CDR1 is SNHLY and CDR2 is FYNNEI. Trimming removed 2 bases at V and 2 bases at J, with 14 bases between. This CDR3 comprises 16 residues.

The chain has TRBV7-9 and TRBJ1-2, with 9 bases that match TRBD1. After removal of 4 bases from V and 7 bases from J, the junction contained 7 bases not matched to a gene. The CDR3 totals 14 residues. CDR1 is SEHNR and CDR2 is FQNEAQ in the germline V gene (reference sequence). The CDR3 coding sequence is TGTGCCAGCAGCTCTACAGGACAGGGGCCTGGCTACACCTTC. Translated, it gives CASSSTGQGPGYTF. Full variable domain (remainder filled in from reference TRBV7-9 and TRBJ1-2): DTGVSQNPRHKITKRGQNVTFRCDPISEHNRLYWYRQTLGQGPEFLTYFQNEAQLEKSRLLSDRFSAERPKGSFSTLEIQRTEQGDSAMYLCASSSTGQGPGYTFGSGTRLTVV.

Written as DNA, the CDR3 is TGTGCCAGCAGTTTAACAGACTACAATGAGCAGTTCTTC. It yields the protein CASSLTDYNEQFF. V usage is TRBV27 and J usage is TRBJ2-1; D call uncertain. Trimming pared 2 bases from V and 3 bases from J, leaving 5 bases between. Germline assignment: CDR1 MNHEY and CDR2 SMNVEV (reference sequence). This CDR3 has 13 amino acids.

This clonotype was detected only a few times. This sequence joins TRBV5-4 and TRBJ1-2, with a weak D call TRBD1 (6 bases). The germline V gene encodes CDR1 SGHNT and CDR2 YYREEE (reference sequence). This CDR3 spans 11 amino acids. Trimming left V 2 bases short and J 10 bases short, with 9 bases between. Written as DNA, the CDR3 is TGTGCCAGCAGCTTACAGGGAACCTACACCTTC. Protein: CASSLQGTYTF.

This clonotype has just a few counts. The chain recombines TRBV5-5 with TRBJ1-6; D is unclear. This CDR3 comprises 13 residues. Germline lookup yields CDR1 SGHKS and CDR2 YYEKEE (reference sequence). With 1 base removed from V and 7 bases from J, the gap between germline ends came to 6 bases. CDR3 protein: CASSLLGNSPLHF. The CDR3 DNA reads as TGTGCCAGCAGCTTGCTAGGAAATTCACCCCTCCACTTT.

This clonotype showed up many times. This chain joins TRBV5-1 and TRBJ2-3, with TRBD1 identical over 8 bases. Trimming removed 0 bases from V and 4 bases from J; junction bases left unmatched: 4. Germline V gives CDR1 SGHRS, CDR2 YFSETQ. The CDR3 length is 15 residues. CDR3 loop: CASSLVQGAADTQYF. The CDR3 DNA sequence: TGCGCCAGCAGCTTGGTTCAGGGGGCCGCAGATACGCAGTATTTT. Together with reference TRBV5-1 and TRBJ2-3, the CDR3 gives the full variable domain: KAGVTQTPRYLIKTRGQQVTLSCSPISGHRSVSWYQQTPGQGLQFLFEYFSETQRNKGNFPGRFSGRQFSNSRSEMNVSTLELGDSALYLCASSLVQGAADTQYFGPGTRLTVL.

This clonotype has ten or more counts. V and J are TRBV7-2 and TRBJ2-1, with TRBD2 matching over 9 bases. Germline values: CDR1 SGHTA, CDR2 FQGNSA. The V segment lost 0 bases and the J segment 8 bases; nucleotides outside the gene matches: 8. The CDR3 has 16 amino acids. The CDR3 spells CASSLARPAGGDEQFF. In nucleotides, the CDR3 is TGTGCCAGCAGCTTAGCAAGGCCCGCGGGGGGGGATGAGCAGTTCTTC.

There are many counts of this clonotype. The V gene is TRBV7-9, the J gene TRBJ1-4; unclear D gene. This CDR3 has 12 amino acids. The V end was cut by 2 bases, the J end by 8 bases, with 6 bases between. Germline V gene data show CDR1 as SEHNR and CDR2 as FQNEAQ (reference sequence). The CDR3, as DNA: TGTGCCAGCAGCTTATGGACCGAAAAACTGTTTTTT. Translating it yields CASSLWTEKLFF. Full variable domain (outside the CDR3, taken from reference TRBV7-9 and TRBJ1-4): DTGVSQNPRHKITKRGQNVTFRCDPISEHNRLYWYRQTLGQGPEFLTYFQNEAQLEKSRLLSDRFSAERPKGSFSTLEIQRTEQGDSAMYLCASSLWTEKLFFGSGTQLSVL.

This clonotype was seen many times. CDR3: CASSPPGQGVNTEAFF. The CDR3 nucleotides are TGTGCCAGCAGCCCTCCGGGACAGGGGGTTAACACTGAAGCTTTCTTT. This chain joins TRBV7-9 and TRBJ1-1, with 11 bases matching TRBD1. The CDR3 runs to 16 residues. Trimming removed 5 bases from V and 2 bases from J; junction bases left unmatched: 7. Germline V gene data show CDR1 as SEHNR and CDR2 as FQNEAQ (reference sequence).

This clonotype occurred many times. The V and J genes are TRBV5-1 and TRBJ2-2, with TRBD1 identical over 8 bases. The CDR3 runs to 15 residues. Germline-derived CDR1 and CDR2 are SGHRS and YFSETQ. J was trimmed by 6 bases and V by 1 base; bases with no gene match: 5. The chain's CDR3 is CASSLSGQGSGELFF. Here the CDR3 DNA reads TGCGCCAGCAGCTTGTCCGGACAGGGCTCCGGGGAGCTGTTTTTT.

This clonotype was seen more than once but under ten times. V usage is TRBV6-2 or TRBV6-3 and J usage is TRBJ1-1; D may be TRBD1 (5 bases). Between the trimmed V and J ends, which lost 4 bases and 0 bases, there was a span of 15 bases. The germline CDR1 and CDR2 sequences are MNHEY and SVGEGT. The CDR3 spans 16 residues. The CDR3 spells CASSSGDGFMNTEAFF. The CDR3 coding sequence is TGTGCCAGCAGTTCGGGGGACGGTTTCATGAACACTGAAGCTTTCTTT.

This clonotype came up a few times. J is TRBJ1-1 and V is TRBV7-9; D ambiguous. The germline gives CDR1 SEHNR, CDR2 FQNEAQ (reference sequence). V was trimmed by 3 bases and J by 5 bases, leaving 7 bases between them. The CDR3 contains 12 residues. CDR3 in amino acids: CASSFWATEAFF. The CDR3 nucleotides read TGTGCCAGCAGCTTCTGGGCGACTGAAGCTTTCTTT. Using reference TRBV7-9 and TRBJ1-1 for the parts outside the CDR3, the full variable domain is DTGVSQNPRHKITKRGQNVTFRCDPISEHNRLYWYRQTLGQGPEFLTYFQNEAQLEKSRLLSDRFSAERPKGSFSTLEIQRTEQGDSAMYLCASSFWATEAFFGQGTRLTVV.

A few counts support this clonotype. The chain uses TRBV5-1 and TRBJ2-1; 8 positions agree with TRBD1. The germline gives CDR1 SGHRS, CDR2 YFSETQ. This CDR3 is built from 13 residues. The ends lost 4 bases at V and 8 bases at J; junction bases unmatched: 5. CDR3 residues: CASSTGQGDEQFF. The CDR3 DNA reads TGCGCCAGCAGCACCGGACAGGGAGATGAGCAGTTCTTC.

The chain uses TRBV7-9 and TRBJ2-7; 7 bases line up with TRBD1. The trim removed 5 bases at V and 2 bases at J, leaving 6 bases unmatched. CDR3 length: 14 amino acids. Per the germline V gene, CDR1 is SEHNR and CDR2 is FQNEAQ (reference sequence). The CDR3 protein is CASSNWDSTYEQYV. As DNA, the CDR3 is TGTGCCAGCAGCAATTGGGACAGTACCTACGAGCAGTACGTC.